This T cell receptor beta chain was obtained from a study of blood T cells in healthy people across ages. Study details: T cells yielded about one barcoded beta molecule per two cells through template switching.

A second PCR, run for about 6 to 11 cycles, used a sample-barcoded 5' primer plus a J-beta primer mix. MiXCR, run by TCRdb on the 5' RACE reads, gives a single entry per CDR3 protein. Of some 880,000 distinct CDR3 sequences in the sample, 30% to 45% were seen once. The V and J ends lost 3 bases and 5 bases, in that order; junction bases with no gene match: 3. This CDR3 has 12 amino acids. CDR1 is DFQATT and CDR2 is SNEGSKA in the germline V gene (reference sequence). This clonotype turned up a few times. The sequencing input was blood. The origin of this receptor is a man younger than 35 in good health. The chain recombines TRBV20-1 with TRBJ1-2; TRBD1 aligns across 7 bases. CDR3 protein: CSASLQGYGYTF. The CDR3 nucleotides read TGCAGTGCTAGTTTACAGGGGTATGGCTACACCTTC.